The 27 T cell receptor beta chains in this list originate from one sample, sequenced in a study of early stage breast cancer tumors (dated by TCRdb to about 2017). The library was built by means of the immunoSEQ multiplex PCR assay. Sourced from immuneACCESS, this table was stored by TCRdb with only in-frame sequences that have V and J called. A share of the clones is absent; for the studies checked, an unresolved V gene accounts for under half, and the remainder has no known explanation. The sample profile shows 60,000 to 80,000 clones; 65% to 80% of them were found once. Jointly, the top ten make up under 4% of the sample. Specimen: blood. These receptor sequences come from a person between 60 and 70 years old with breast cancer.

This sequence joins TRBV6-1 and TRBJ2-7, with D perhaps given as TRBD1 or TRBD2 (5 bases each). The CDR3 consists of 14 residues. With 7 bases removed from V and 6 bases from J, the gap between germline ends came to 19 bases. Germline V CDR1 and CDR2: MNHNS, SASEGT. CDR3 bases: TGTGCCAGCAAGTGGGGGTCTTCGACATTCGAGCAGTACTTC. This codes for CASKWGSSTFEQYF.

V is TRBV7-6 and J is TRBJ2-2; a possible D gene is TRBD1 (5 bases). Germline-derived CDR1 and CDR2 are SGHVS and FNYEAQ. This CDR3 is 16 amino acids long. The V and J ends lost 5 bases and 1 base respectively, with 14 bases between them. CDR3 amino acids: CASSPSGNRNTGELFF. The CDR3, as DNA: TGTGCCAGCAGCCCATCAGGGAATAGGAACACCGGGGAGCTGTTTTTT.

This clone was seen once. CDR3 in amino acids: CASSVVGGGSYNEQFF. The CDR3 DNA reads TGTGCCAGCAGCGTAGTCGGGGGGGGCTCCTACAATGAGCAGTTCTTC. This chain uses TRBV9 with TRBJ2-1, with 8 bases identical to TRBD2. The V and J ends lost 0 bases and 0 bases, in that order; junction bases with no gene match: 2. The germline CDR1 and CDR2 sequences are SGDLS and YYNGEE. The CDR3 covers 16 residues.

This sequence joins TRBV9 and TRBJ2-5; D is undetermined. Per germline, CDR1 SGDLS and CDR2 YYNGEE. V lost 0 bases to trimming and J lost 1 base, with 4 bases between them. The CDR3 loop spans 13 amino acids. CDR3 amino acids: CASSVGVQETQYF. The CDR3 nucleotides read TGTGCCAGCAGCGTAGGGGTCCAAGAGACCCAGTACTTC.

This clone was observed a single time. The chain has TRBV9 and TRBJ2-1; TRBD2 matches at 9 bases. With 4 bases clipped from V and 8 bases from J, the junction kept 13 bases outside the gene matches. This CDR3 region has 16 residues. CDR1 and CDR2 (germline): SGDLS, YYNGEE. CDR3 residues: CASSLSIRAGGDEQFF. CDR3 in DNA: TGTGCCAGCAGCCTTAGCATCCGAGCGGGAGGCGATGAGCAGTTCTTC. Supplemented by reference TRBV9 and TRBJ2-1, the full variable domain reads DSGVTQTPKHLITATGQRVTLRCSPRSGDLSVYWYQQSLDQGLQFLIQYYNGEERAKGNILERFSAQQFPDLHSELNLSSLELGDSALYFCASSLSIRAGGDEQFFGPGTRLTVL.

This clone was detected only a few times. The V call is TRBV10-3, the J call TRBJ1-3; no firm D call. The germline CDR1 and CDR2 sequences are ENHRY and SYGVKD. The CDR3 consists of 16 residues. V lost 2 bases and J 0 bases, leaving 11 bases between the germline ends. CDR3 loop: CAISEPGKGSGNTIYF. The DNA of the CDR3 is TGTGCCATCAGTGAGCCGGGGAAGGGCTCTGGAAACACCATATATTTT.

The chain recombines TRBV2 with TRBJ2-4; D not certain. Trimming took 5 bases from V and 6 from J, leaving 11 bases between them. This CDR3 contains 13 residues. CDR1 is SNHLY, CDR2 FYNNEI, per germline. This CDR3 reads CASSPATGNIQYF. The CDR3 region has the DNA TGTGCCAGCAGTCCGGCCACCGGAAACATTCAGTACTTC.

The chain links TRBV18 to TRBJ1-4; no firm D call. Trimming cost V 6 bases and J 0 bases, with 11 bases left between them. The CDR3 runs to 15 residues. Germline-derived CDR1 and CDR2 are KGHSH and LQKENI. CDR3 sequence: CASSRNTATNEKLFF. The DNA of the CDR3 is TGTGCCAGCTCGCGTAATACCGCAACTAATGAAAAACTGTTTTTT.

This chain links TRBV30 with TRBJ1-5; a weak D match, TRBD1 (5 bases). Germline V gene sequence: CDR1 GTSNPN, CDR2 SVGIG (reference sequence). V was clipped by 2 bases and J by 7 bases, with 12 bases between them. This CDR3 comprises 13 residues. CDR3 coding DNA: TGTGCCTGGAGTTTCAGGGAAAACCAGCCCCAGCATTTT. It translates to CAWSFRENQPQHF.

This clone was seen only once. The chain has TRBV5-1 and TRBJ2-5, with D possibly matching TRBD2 (6 bases). The length of the CDR3 is 17 residues. In germline, CDR1 is SGHRS, CDR2 YFSETQ. V dropped 4 bases and J dropped 5 bases, with 24 bases sitting between them. CDR3 sequence reads: CASSLDAEGRFWETQYF. CDR3 DNA sequence: TGCGCCAGCAGCCTGGATGCGGAGGGGAGGTTTTGGGAGACCCAGTACTTC.

The chain employs TRBV6-6 and TRBJ1-3; D possibly corresponds to TRBD1 (5 bases). This CDR3 region has 14 residues. V was pared by 6 bases and J by 4 bases, with 13 bases between. Germline-derived CDR1 and CDR2 are MNHNY and SVGAGI (reference sequence). Written as DNA, the CDR3 is TGTGCCAGCAGCCAGGGAATCTCCGGAAACACCATATATTTT. Its protein is CASSQGISGNTIYF.

J is TRBJ2-3 and V is TRBV28; D is unresolved. The CDR3 is made up of 15 amino acids. Germline values: CDR1 MDHEN, CDR2 SYDVKM. Trimming stripped 6 bases from V and 0 bases from J, with 13 bases between. This CDR3 is CASRFPSSSTDTQYF. In DNA form, the CDR3 reads TGTGCCAGCAGGTTCCCATCCTCTAGCACAGATACGCAGTATTTT. Filled out from reference TRBV28 and TRBJ2-3, the complete variable domain reads DVKVTQSSRYLVKRTGEKVFLECVQDMDHENMFWYRQDPGLGLRLIYFSYDVKMKEKGDIPEGYSVSREKKERFSLILESASTNQTSMYLCASRFPSSSTDTQYFGPGTRLTVL.

CDR3 sequence: CASSFEGGETQYF. CDR3 coding DNA: TGTGCCAGCAGTTTCGAGGGCGGAGAGACCCAGTACTTC. The chain carries TRBV28 and TRBJ2-5; D possibly corresponds to TRBD2 (5 bases). V was cut by 3 bases and J by 4 bases, with 9 bases left in between. CDR1 and CDR2 from the germline V gene are MDHEN and SYDVKM. The CDR3 runs to 13 residues.

This chain joins TRBV6-6 and TRBJ2-1; D is unresolved. Germline CDR1 and CDR2: MNHNY and SVGAGI (reference sequence). This CDR3 comprises 12 residues. V lost 6 bases, J lost 8 bases, and 11 bases lay in between. The CDR3 sequence: CASRDSSDEQFF. The DNA of the CDR3 is TGTGCCAGCAGGGATTCTTCGGATGAGCAGTTCTTC.

This clone was counted only a few times. The V gene is TRBV20-1, the J gene TRBJ2-3; D not certain. CDR1 and CDR2 (germline): DFQATT, SNEGSKA (reference sequence). The CDR3 runs 11 residues. V lost 6 bases and J lost 6, with 10 bases in between. CDR3 protein: CSAEVEDTQYF. As DNA, the CDR3 is TGCAGTGCCGAGGTAGAGGATACGCAGTATTTT.

The chain combines TRBV25-1 with TRBJ2-2; D uncertain. This CDR3 region has 14 residues. The germline CDR1 and CDR2 sequences are MGHDK and SYGVNS. V was trimmed by 4 bases and J by 2 bases, leaving 8 bases between them. The CDR3 sequence is CASSGKGNTGELFF. The CDR3 coding sequence is TGTGCCAGCAGTGGGAAGGGAAACACCGGGGAGCTGTTTTTT.

A few counts support this clone. This chain uses TRBV30 with TRBJ2-1, with D uncertain. Per the germline V gene, CDR1 is GTSNPN and CDR2 is SVGIG (reference sequence). This CDR3 comprises 15 residues. Trimming took 0 bases from V and 15 from J, leaving 24 bases between them. CDR3 sequence reads: CAWSVVGALQSYTFF. The CDR3 coding sequence is TGTGCCTGGAGTGTAGTAGGAGCCCTACAGAGCTATACGTTCTTC.

This clone is a singleton in its sample. The genes are TRBV2 and TRBJ2-3; D unresolved. This CDR3 contains 12 residues. Trimming removed 6 bases at V and 4 bases at J, with 8 bases between. Germline lookup yields CDR1 SNHLY and CDR2 FYNNEI. CDR3 loop: CASRGASDTQYF. The CDR3 bases are TGTGCCAGCAGAGGAGCCTCAGATACGCAGTATTTT.

J is TRBJ1-2 and V is TRBV12-5; unclear D gene. V was cut by 3 bases and J by 9 bases, with 8 bases left in between. This CDR3 is built from 11 residues. CDR1 is LGHNT, CDR2 FRNRAP, per germline. The DNA of the CDR3 is TGTGCTAGTGGTTTCGGAGGGCGCTACACCTTC. The encoded protein is CASGFGGRYTF.

The chain employs TRBV7-2 and TRBJ1-2; 8 nucleotides align to TRBD1. Germline-derived CDR1 and CDR2 are SGHTA and FQGNSA. This CDR3 has 15 residues. V dropped 4 bases and J dropped 4; count of bases not matched to a gene: 8. This chain's CDR3 is CASSSSQTGAYGYTF. The CDR3 DNA follows: TGTGCCAGCAGCTCATCACAGACAGGGGCCTATGGCTACACCTTC.

The chain has TRBV2 and TRBJ1-1; D possibly corresponds to TRBD1 (6 bases). Germline CDR1 reads SNHLY; CDR2 reads FYNNEI. The V gene lost 8 bases and the J gene lost 3 bases, with 13 bases spanning the gap. The CDR3 has 13 amino acids. The CDR3 here is CASSRGGDTEAFF. Written as DNA, the CDR3 is TGTGCCAGCTCCAGGGGAGGTGACACTGAAGCTTTCTTT.

V usage is TRBV5-1 and J usage is TRBJ2-7; 9 nucleotides align to TRBD1. The CDR3 spans 16 residues. Germline loops: CDR1 SGHRS, CDR2 YFSETQ. V lost 4 bases and J lost 0; bases outside the gene matches: 8. Here the CDR3 reads CASSPLPGQGSYEQYF. In DNA form, the CDR3 reads TGCGCCAGCAGCCCCCTACCGGGACAGGGCTCCTACGAGCAGTACTTC.

For the CDR3, the DNA is TGCGCCAGCAGCTTGAAACAGGGCGACACCGGGGAGCTGTTTTTT. Translation: CASSLKQGDTGELFF. The chain has TRBV5-1 and TRBJ2-2; D might be TRBD1 (6 bases). Per the germline V gene, CDR1 is SGHRS and CDR2 is YFSETQ. V lost 1 base, J lost 3 bases, and 10 bases lay in between. There are 15 residues in the CDR3.

J is TRBJ1-2 and V is TRBV14; D possibly corresponds to TRBD1 (5 bases). Trimming cost V 5 bases and J 8 bases, with 15 bases left between them. The CDR3 has 13 residues. Germline loops: CDR1 SGHDN, CDR2 FVKESK. The DNA for the CDR3 is TGTGCCAGCAGCTTCCAGGGCAGTACGGGCTACACCTTC. It translates to CASSFQGSTGYTF. The full variable domain, rest sourced from reference TRBV14 and TRBJ1-2, is EAGVTQFPSHSVIEKGQTVTLRCDPISGHDNLYWYRRVMGKEIKFLLHFVKESKQDESGMPNNRFLAERTGGTYSTLKVQPAELEDSGVYFCASSFQGSTGYTFGSGTRLTVV.

The rearrangement links TRBV18 to TRBJ2-7; 7 bases align to TRBD2. The germline V gene encodes CDR1 KGHSH and CDR2 LQKENI. The CDR3 contains 15 residues. Losses at the gene ends were 3 bases for V and 5 bases for J; bases not matched to a gene: 10. The CDR3 protein is CASSPNGLGLDEQYF. The CDR3 DNA reads TGTGCCAGCTCACCCAACGGACTAGGACTGGACGAGCAGTACTTC.

This clone has just a few counts. V and J are TRBV5-1 and TRBJ2-7; D unresolved. The length of the CDR3 is 14 residues. V dropped 2 bases and J dropped 3 bases, with 12 bases sitting between them. The germline CDR1 and CDR2 sequences are SGHRS and YFSETQ. The CDR3 region is CASSLGQADYEQYF. CDR3 bases: TGCGCCAGCAGCTTAGGTCAGGCAGACTACGAGCAGTACTTC. Combining the CDR3 with reference TRBV5-1 and TRBJ2-7 gives the whole variable domain KAGVTQTPRYLIKTRGQQVTLSCSPISGHRSVSWYQQTPGQGLQFLFEYFSETQRNKGNFPGRFSGRQFSNSRSEMNVSTLELGDSALYLCASSLGQADYEQYFGPGTRLTVT.

This clone was seen more than once but under ten times. J is TRBJ2-2 and V is TRBV19; 13 positions match TRBD2. This CDR3 is built from 18 residues. After removal of 7 bases from V and 3 bases from J, the junction contained 11 bases not matched to a gene. The germline V gene encodes CDR1 LNHDA and CDR2 SQIVND (reference sequence). The DNA of the CDR3 is TGTGCCAGTACTATGTTGGGGACTAGCGGGACCCACACCGGGGAGCTGTTTTTT. Encoded protein: CASTMLGTSGTHTGELFF.